The clone carrying this T cell receptor (beta chain) was counted at least ten times. The target antigen is unknown. The sample belongs to a study of T cells in Graves' hyperthyroidism and ophthalmopathy. As for the study in general: Upon initial diagnosis and before any treatment, peripheral blood was collected.

General study results and limits: Among clonotypes expanded in thyroid above 0.001, most were also found in blood.

The study excluded patients with uncontrolled infection, other autoimmune disease, pregnancy or lactation. The CDR3 covers 13 residues. Germline V gene data show CDR1 as SGHAT and CDR2 as FQNNGV. The V end lost 5 bases, the J end lost 8 bases, and 15 bases lay between the germline ends. The TCR beta CDR3 regions underwent amplification using RNA transcripts as the source. During a first-round RT-PCR of the TCR CDR3, the HTBI primer set was used. TCRdb analysed the multiplex PCR reads with MiXCR anew, one entry per CDR3 protein. The sample contains roughly 420,000 distinct CDR3 sequences, around 16% of which appear only once.

The sequence derives from a woman younger than 35 with Graves' hyperthyroidism. J is TRBJ1-2 and V is TRBV11-2; unclear D gene. Sequenced input: blood. The CDR3 here is CASSPDEAAGYTF. CDR3 DNA: TGTGCCAGCAGCCCCGACGAAGCTGCCGGCTACACCTTC.